The rows below give T cell receptor beta chains drawn from one sample of a study of long-term antiretroviral therapy in people with HIV. TCRdb's table, derived via immunoSEQ multiplex PCR, lists solely in-frame clones and lacks some. The sample lists approximately 31,000 clones, roughly 85% occurring once. This specimen consisted of unsorted PBMCs, obtained 1.1 years after starting antiretroviral therapy. These receptors were obtained from a man younger than 35 with HIV. Both conserved end residues are part of each CDR3. The D gene is left open where the match is weak. Expanded clones get a size class; other rows say once, few or many, or leave the size out.

v_call	d_call	clone_size	j_call	cdr3_nt	cdr3_aa
TRBV19	.	once	TRBJ1-4	TGTGCCAGTGAGACCGGGACGGGATTTGAAAAACTGTTTTTT	CASETGTGFEKLFF
TRBV19	TRBD1	.	TRBJ1-5	TGTGCCAGTAGTATAGAGGGGACAGATAGCAATCAGCCCCAGCATTTT	CASSIEGTDSNQPQHF
TRBV4-3	TRBD2	.	TRBJ2-7	TGCGCCAGCAGCCAAGATTATACTAGCGTCGAGCAGTACTTC	CASSQDYTSVEQYF
TRBV7-9	TRBD1	few	TRBJ2-7	TGTGCCAGCAGCGAGAACAGGGGCCGCTCCCTCCCCTACGAGCAGTACTTC	CASSENRGRSLPYEQYF
TRBV11-2	.	.	TRBJ1-2	TGTGCCAGCAGCTCATACCGTGGACAGAACTATGGCTACACCTTC	CASSSYRGQNYGYTF
TRBV19	TRBD1	.	TRBJ2-7	TGTGCCAGTACCCCGGGACAGGGATCCTACGAGCAGTACTTC	CASTPGQGSYEQYF
TRBV19	.	.	TRBJ1-1	TGTGCCAGTACCTCTACGACGGTCACTGAAGCTTTCTTT	CASTSTTVTEAFF
TRBV7-2	.	.	TRBJ2-4	TGTGCCAGCAGCTTAGGAATTCTAAACATTCAGTACTTC	CASSLGILNIQYF
TRBV5-1	.	.	TRBJ1-1	TGCGCCAGCAGCTTAGGTAGGGCCGTAGACACTGAAGCTTTCTTT	CASSLGRAVDTEAFF
TRBV27	.	.	TRBJ1-1	TGTGCCAGCAGTTTAGCCGACAGTAGCTGGACTGAAGCTTTCTTT	CASSLADSSWTEAFF
TRBV4-1	TRBD1	.	TRBJ1-5	TGCGCCAGCAGCCAAGGGGACAGGGCTGGGGATCAGCCCCAGCATTTT	CASSQGDRAGDQPQHF
TRBV9	.	.	TRBJ2-2	TGTGCCAGCAGCGTAGCTCGGTCAGCGGTGCCCGGGGAGCTGTTTTTT	CASSVARSAVPGELFF
TRBV10-2	TRBD1	few	TRBJ2-5	TGCGCCAGCCACAAGGGACAGGGGTCCGGGGAGACCCAGTACTTC	CASHKGQGSGETQYF
TRBV4-1	.	.	TRBJ2-7	TGCGCCAGCAGCCCCCATTCTACAGGACGCGGGGAGCAGTACTTC	CASSPHSTGRGEQYF
TRBV30	.	few	TRBJ1-3	TGTGCCTGGAGAGGACTTGACGTGGGAAACACCATATATTTT	CAWRGLDVGNTIYF
TRBV2	TRBD1	.	TRBJ1-4	TGTGCCAGCAGGACTGGGACAGGGACTAATGAAAAACTGTTTTTT	CASRTGTGTNEKLFF
TRBV5-1	.	.	TRBJ2-1	TGCGCCAGCACCAGGTCTGGAGGTTACAATGAGCAGTTCTTC	CASTRSGGYNEQFF
TRBV7-2	.	.	TRBJ1-2	TGTGCCAGCAGCTTCGGCCCCAGGGAGGGTAAGGGCTACACCTTC	CASSFGPREGKGYTF
TRBV9	.	.	TRBJ2-2	TGTGCCAGCAGCGTAGCGGTAGCGGAGAACACCGGGGAGCTGTTTTTT	CASSVAVAENTGELFF
TRBV9	.	.	TRBJ2-7	TGTGCCAGCAGCCTTACAGGCTCCACCTACGAGCAGTACTTC	CASSLTGSTYEQYF
TRBV29-1	TRBD1	.	TRBJ2-3	TGCAGCGTTGACGGACAGGGGAGGACAGATACGCAGTATTTT	CSVDGQGRTDTQYF
TRBV5-5	TRBD1	.	TRBJ2-7	TGTGCCAGCAGCGCGTACAGGGGTTCCTACGAGCAGTACTTC	CASSAYRGSYEQYF
TRBV29-1	.	.	TRBJ2-7	TGCAGCGTTAAGGGGTTTGTTGGGGGGTACGAGCAGTACTTC	CSVKGFVGGYEQYF
TRBV7-9	.	few	TRBJ2-2	TGTGCCAGCAGCCCGGGGGCCGGCACCGGGGAGCTGTTTTTT	CASSPGAGTGELFF
TRBV27	TRBD1	.	TRBJ2-7	TGTGCCAGCTCCCTAGGCCGAGGACAGGGAGTCTACGAGCAGTACTTC	CASSLGRGQGVYEQYF
TRBV27	TRBD1	.	TRBJ2-3	TGTGCCAGCAGTCTCGAACGACAGGGAACGCAGTATTTT	CASSLERQGTQYF
TRBV19	.	.	TRBJ2-3	TGTGCCAGTAGCCGATGGACCACAGATACGCAGTATTTT	CASSRWTTDTQYF
TRBV13	.	.	TRBJ2-3	TGTGCCAGCAGCTTCTTTAGTTCAGATACGCAGTATTTT	CASSFFSSDTQYF
TRBV19	.	.	TRBJ2-7	TGTGCCAGTAGTTTACAGGTCCGGGGCGAGCAGTACTTC	CASSLQVRGEQYF